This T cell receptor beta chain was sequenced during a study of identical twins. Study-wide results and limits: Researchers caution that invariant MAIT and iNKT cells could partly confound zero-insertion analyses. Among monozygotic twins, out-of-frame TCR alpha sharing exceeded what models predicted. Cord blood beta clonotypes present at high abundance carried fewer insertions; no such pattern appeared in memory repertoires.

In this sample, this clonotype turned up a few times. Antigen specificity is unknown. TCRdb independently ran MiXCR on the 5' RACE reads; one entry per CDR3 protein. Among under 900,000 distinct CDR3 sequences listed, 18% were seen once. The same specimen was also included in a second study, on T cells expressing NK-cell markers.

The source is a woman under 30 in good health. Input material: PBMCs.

The CDR3 DNA reads as TGCAGTGCTAGAGACGTCGGGGGGGCTTCCTACAATGAGCAGTTCTTC. It yields the protein CSARDVGGASYNEQFF. V gene TRBV20-1 combines with J gene TRBJ2-1; 8 bases are a match to TRBD2. Germline-derived CDR1 and CDR2 are DFQATT and SNEGSKA (reference sequence). With V trimmed by 0 bases and J by 1 base, 5 bases remained unmatched. CDR3 length: 16 amino acids.